The 13 T cell receptor beta chains given below trace back to one sample, sequenced in a study of T-cell reconstitution after alpha-beta-depleted transplantation in children. This sample's TCRbeta library carried unique molecular identifier barcodes. A single record per CDR3 protein comes from TCRdb applying MiXCR to the PCR reads. This sample yields 490,000 or so distinct CDR3 sequences, of which around 13% are seen a single time; approximately 5.4% belongs to the top ten. The sequenced sample was PBMCs from the stem cell graft donor, obtained from the stem cell graft. The receptors were sampled from a human donor who donated a stem cell graft to a child with combined immunodeficiency.

CDR3 in DNA: TGCGCCAGCAGCGCCCCCACTAGCGGGAGGCGGGATACGCAGTATTTT. Its translation: CASSAPTSGRRDTQYF. This chain connects TRBV4-1 to TRBJ2-3; the match to TRBD2 covers 12 bases. There are 16 residues in the CDR3. CDR1 and CDR2 from the germline V gene are MGHRA and YSYEKL. J lost 6 bases, V lost 5 bases, and 9 bases had no gene match.

This chain connects TRBV30 to TRBJ2-1; no firm D call. Germline loops: CDR1 GTSNPN, CDR2 SVGIG (reference sequence). V lost 1 base, J lost 4 bases, and 11 bases lay in between. This CDR3 has 14 amino acids. Here the CDR3 DNA reads TGTGCCTGGAGTGGGGTGGGCTTATACAATGAGCAGTTCTTC. The encoded protein is CAWSGVGLYNEQFF.

The rearrangement uses TRBV2 and TRBJ2-2; 11 bases line up with TRBD2. Unmatched junction bases numbered 4, after V lost 6 bases and J lost 4 bases. Germline CDR1 and CDR2: SNHLY and FYNNEI. CDR3 length: 15 amino acids. The DNA of the CDR3 is TGTGCCAGCAGATTACTAGCGGGAGTCACCGGGGAGCTGTTTTTT. The encoded protein is CASRLLAGVTGELFF. Full variable domain (missing parts from reference TRBV2 and TRBJ2-2): EPEVTQTPSHQVTQMGQEVILRCVPISNHLYFYWYRQILGQKVEFLVSFYNNEISEKSEIFDDQFSVERPDGSNFTLKIRSTKLEDSAMYFCASRLLAGVTGELFFGEGSRLTVL.

In this sample, this clonotype turned up a few times. CDR3 in amino acids: CSATTGQGPADTQYF. The CDR3 DNA reads TGCAGTGCTACTACCGGACAGGGCCCAGCAGATACGCAGTATTTT. The rearrangement links TRBV20-1 to TRBJ2-3; 8 nucleotides agree with TRBD1. This CDR3 comprises 15 residues. Per germline, CDR1 DFQATT and CDR2 SNEGSKA (reference sequence). Trimming removed 4 bases from V and 4 bases from J; junction bases left unmatched: 10.

Ten or more counts support this clonotype. CDR3 amino acids: CAIPGTGRELFF. CDR3 nucleotides: TGTGCCATCCCCGGGACAGGGAGGGAGCTGTTTTTT. The V call is TRBV10-3, the J call TRBJ2-2; 9 bases are shared with TRBD1. This CDR3 is built from 12 residues. Germline values: CDR1 ENHRY, CDR2 SYGVKD. With V trimmed by 8 bases and J by 9 bases, 4 bases remained unmatched.

Of note for this clonotype: The junction does not match germline at one end; this may be a read error. The chain is built from TRBV9 and TRBJ2-7; D is tentatively TRBD1 or TRBD2 (5 bases each). Germline lookup yields CDR1 SGDLS and CDR2 YYNGEE. The CDR3 runs 14 residues. The CDR3 bases are TGTGCCGGCAGCGTAGGGACGAAGCACTACGAGCAGTACTTC. Protein sequence: CAGSVGTKHYEQYF. Supplemented by reference TRBV9 and TRBJ2-7, the full variable domain reads DSGVTQTPKHLITATGQRVTLRCSPRSGDLSVYWYQQSLDQGLQFLIQYYNGEERAKGNILERFSAQQFPDLHSELNLSSLELGDSALYFCAGSVGTKHYEQYFGPGTRLTVT.

Many counts were recorded for this clonotype. The V call is TRBV4-3, the J call TRBJ2-5, with D hard to call. V dropped 1 base and J dropped 1 base, with 7 bases sitting between them. This CDR3 is built from 14 residues. CDR1 is LGHNA and CDR2 is YSLEER in the germline V gene. CDR3 residues: CASSQGPSQETQYF. Here the CDR3 DNA reads TGCGCCAGCAGCCAAGGGCCTTCCCAAGAGACCCAGTACTTC.

The chain is built from TRBV15 and TRBJ2-5, with TRBD2 as a possible D gene (6 bases). V was cut by 3 bases and J by 3 bases, with 17 bases left in between. Germline CDR1 and CDR2: LNHNV and YYDKDF (reference sequence). The CDR3 loop spans 16 amino acids. The CDR3 DNA is TGTGCCACCAGCAGCTCCACCCCCGGGACTGAAGAGACCCAGTACTTC. Translating gives CATSSSTPGTEETQYF.

This clonotype was found many times. The chain couples TRBV7-7 to TRBJ2-7; TRBD1 agrees at 11 bases. Trimming removed 3 bases from V and 4 bases from J; junction bases left unmatched: 5. The CDR3 covers 15 residues. Germline V gives CDR1 SSHAT, CDR2 FNYEAQ (reference sequence). CDR3 DNA sequence: TGTGCCAGCAGCTTGGGGACAGGGGGTGGATACGAGCAGTACTTC. Its translation is CASSLGTGGGYEQYF.

This clonotype was seen repeatedly, ten times or more. This chain joins TRBV5-5 and TRBJ2-1; D gene uncertain. The CDR3 spans 12 residues. Trimming removed 1 base at V and 7 bases at J, with 6 bases between. CDR1 and CDR2 from the germline V gene are SGHKS and YYEKEE (reference sequence). The CDR3 here is CASSLSRNEQFF. In DNA form, the CDR3 reads TGTGCCAGCAGCTTGAGTAGGAATGAGCAGTTCTTC.

This clonotype has at least ten counts. The chain is built from TRBV28 and TRBJ2-1, with D perhaps TRBD1 or TRBD2 (5 bases each). The V gene lost 10 bases and the J gene lost 3 bases, with 13 bases spanning the gap. CDR3 size: 13 residues. Germline V gene lookup returns CDR1 MDHEN and CDR2 SYDVKM. CDR3 sequence (DNA): TGTGCCATACGGGGCCCCATCTACAATGAGCAGTTCTTC. Encoded protein: CAIRGPIYNEQFF.

The chain employs TRBV29-1 and TRBJ1-5, with D unclear. This CDR3 region has 13 residues. Germline CDR1 and CDR2: SQVTM and ANQGSEA. V lost 3 bases and J lost 3, with 9 bases in between. CDR3 loop: CSVETGDNQPQHF. In nucleotides, the CDR3 is TGCAGCGTTGAGACCGGGGACAATCAGCCCCAGCATTTT.

The J gene is TRBJ1-1, the V gene TRBV6-5; weak D call: TRBD1 (6 bases). Deletions cut 6 bases from V and 5 bases from J, with 13 bases between. This CDR3 has 13 residues. In germline, CDR1 is MNHEY, CDR2 SVGAGI. CDR3 nucleotides: TGTGCCAGCAGCCCTTATAGGGGGACTGAAGCTTTCTTT. Residues: CASSPYRGTEAFF.